What follows are 10 T cell receptor beta chains derived from one specimen sequenced in a study of human T cells and chemical hapten exposure. This sample's time point: patch test 1, 2 weeks after DPC sensitization. Treatment here: therapeutic diphenylcyclopropenone sensitization with weekly scalp DPC. One entry per CDR3 protein, called by TCRdb with MiXCR from the RACE reads. Among roughly 120,000 distinct CDR3 sequences listed, approximately 13% were seen once. The specimen was whole blood, collected in connection with sensitization to the hapten diphenylcyclopropenone (DPC). The receptor source for this set is a man aged 18 to 30 with alopecia areata. Some clones in this sample may be carry-over from other donors' samples.

This clonotype was counted a few times. The V and J genes are TRBV27 and TRBJ2-7; 7 bases map to TRBD1. The junction had 6 bases not matched to a gene; V was cut back by 4 bases and J by 3 bases. Germline V gene lookup returns CDR1 MNHEY and CDR2 SMNVEV (reference sequence). The CDR3 extends over 14 amino acids. The CDR3 coding sequence is TGTGCCAGCAGTTCCCGACAGGGCGGCTACGAGCAGTACTTC. Translation: CASSSRQGGYEQYF.

The chain employs TRBV20-1 and TRBJ2-2; no firm D call. This CDR3 contains 13 residues. The germline V gene has CDR1 DFQATT and CDR2 SNEGSKA (reference sequence). The V gene lost 0 bases and the J gene lost 7 bases, with 9 bases spanning the gap. CDR3 amino acids: CSARDQRFGELFF. The CDR3 DNA sequence: TGCAGTGCTAGAGATCAGCGTTTCGGGGAGCTGTTTTTT.

This clonotype was counted a single time. The J gene is TRBJ2-7, the V gene TRBV20-1; 10 nucleotides align to TRBD2. This CDR3 comprises 14 residues. Trimming removed 4 bases from V and 3 bases from J; junction bases left unmatched: 6. Germline values: CDR1 DFQATT, CDR2 SNEGSKA (reference sequence). CDR3 sequence: CSAKCLAGDYEQYV. CDR3 nucleotide sequence: TGCAGTGCTAAATGCCTAGCGGGGGACTACGAGCAGTACGTC.

This clonotype has ten or more counts. This chain connects TRBV7-2 to TRBJ2-1; 10 nucleotides match TRBD2. The junction had 8 bases not matched to a gene; V was cut back by 3 bases and J by 0 bases. There are 18 residues in the CDR3. Germline V gene data show CDR1 as SGHTA and CDR2 as FQGNSA. This CDR3 is CASSFYLAGDSSYNEQFF. CDR3 sequence (DNA): TGTGCCAGCAGCTTTTACCTAGCGGGGGACAGCTCCTACAATGAGCAGTTCTTC.

The chain carries TRBV5-4 and TRBJ2-5; weak D call: TRBD2 (5 bases). Germline CDR1 is SGHNT and CDR2 is YYREEE (reference sequence). V lost 2 bases, J lost 9 bases, and 14 bases lay in between. CDR3 length: 13 residues. The CDR3 loop reads CASSFTYQEAQYF. CDR3 sequence (DNA): TGTGCCAGCAGCTTTACCTATCAGGAGGCCCAGTACTTC.

V and J are TRBV12-3 or TRBV12-4 and TRBJ1-5; 9 nucleotides match TRBD1. The CDR3 consists of 14 residues. V gave up 2 bases and J gave up 7 bases; unmatched junction bases: 3. CDR3 sequence reads: CASSLSQGAQPQHF. Here the CDR3 DNA reads TGTGCCAGCAGTTTATCACAGGGGGCCCAGCCCCAGCATTTT.

In this sample, this clonotype turned up a few times. The J gene is TRBJ1-1, the V gene TRBV7-9, with D possibly being TRBD1 (6 bases). This CDR3 contains 14 residues. Germline CDR1 SEHNR, CDR2 FQNEAQ (reference sequence). V shed 1 base and J shed 13 bases, with 19 bases lying between them. The CDR3 bases are TGTGCCAGCAGCTTAGTGTTGGGGGCACAGCACGGTTTCTTT. Protein sequence: CASSLVLGAQHGFF.

This clonotype was recorded many times. The chain links TRBV7-9 to TRBJ1-5; 9 bases align to TRBD1. The germline CDR1 and CDR2 sequences are SEHNR and FQNEAQ (reference sequence). This CDR3 region has 18 residues. Trimming removed 4 bases from V and 1 base from J; junction bases left unmatched: 11. CDR3 protein: CASSSTATGGMSNQPQHF. For the CDR3, the DNA is TGTGCCAGCAGCTCCACCGCGACAGGGGGTATGAGCAATCAGCCCCAGCATTTT.

Only a few counts were recorded for this clonotype. The chain uses TRBV12-3 or TRBV12-4 and TRBJ1-1; D is unresolved. The CDR3 extends over 14 amino acids. Trimming removed 3 bases from V and 0 bases from J, with 8 bases in between. DNA of the CDR3: TGTGCCAGCAGTTTGCTTGGTTTGAACACTGAAGCTTTCTTT. Translating it yields CASSLLGLNTEAFF.

The V and J genes are TRBV5-4 and TRBJ1-1; TRBD1 is a possible D gene (6 bases). Trimming stripped 0 bases from V and 0 bases from J, with 12 bases between. The CDR3 length is 16 residues. Per germline, CDR1 SGHNT and CDR2 YYREEE (reference sequence). CDR3 loop: CASSLGQGTLNTEAFF. CDR3 sequence (DNA): TGTGCCAGCAGCTTGGGACAAGGGACACTGAACACTGAAGCTTTCTTT.